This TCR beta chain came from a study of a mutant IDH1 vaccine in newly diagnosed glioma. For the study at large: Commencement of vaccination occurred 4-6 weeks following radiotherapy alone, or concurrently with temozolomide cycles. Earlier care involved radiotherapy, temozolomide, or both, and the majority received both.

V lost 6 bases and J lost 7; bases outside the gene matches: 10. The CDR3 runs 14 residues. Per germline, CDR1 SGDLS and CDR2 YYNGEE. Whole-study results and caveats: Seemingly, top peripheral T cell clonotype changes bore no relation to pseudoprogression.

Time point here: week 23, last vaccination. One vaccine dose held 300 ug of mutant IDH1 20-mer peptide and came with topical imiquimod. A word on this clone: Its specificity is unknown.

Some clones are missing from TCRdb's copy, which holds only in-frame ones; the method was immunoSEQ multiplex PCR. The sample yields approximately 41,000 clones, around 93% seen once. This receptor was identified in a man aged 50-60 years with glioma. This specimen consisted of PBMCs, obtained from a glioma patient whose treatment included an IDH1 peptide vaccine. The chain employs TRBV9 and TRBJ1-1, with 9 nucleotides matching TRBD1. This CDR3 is CASNLGGQGNEAFF. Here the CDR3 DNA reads TGTGCCAGCAACCTAGGGGGACAGGGCAATGAAGCTTTCTTT.